The 10 T cell receptor beta chains reported below all come from one sample, sequenced in a study of beta chain features in type 1 diabetes. The study's findings and limits: Among patients with Type 1 diabetes, TCRB CDR3s were moderately but significantly shorter in every one of the four CD4+ subsets.

Their target antigens are unknown. Expressed TCRB transcripts were sequenced because the entire RNA isolate underwent reverse transcription. Only in-frame clones appear in the TCRdb table, and some are missing; sequencing was by immunoSEQ multiplex PCR. The sample holds some 290,000 clones, approximately 25% seen once. The sequenced sample consisted of naive CD4+ T cells from blood. These receptors all stem from a woman aged 25 to 39 with type 1 diabetes.

This chain joins TRBV9 and TRBJ2-7; possible D gene TRBD1, 6 bases. CDR3 length: 16 amino acids. The germline V gene has CDR1 SGDLS and CDR2 YYNGEE. V dropped 1 base and J dropped 3 bases, with 17 bases sitting between them. The CDR3 nucleotides read TGTGCCAGCAGCGTATACCGGGACATCGGAGTCTACGAGCAGTACTTC. Translation gives CASSVYRDIGVYEQYF.

The genes are TRBV4-2 and TRBJ2-7; a weak D match, TRBD2 (5 bases). Germline V gene sequence: CDR1 LGHNA, CDR2 YNFKEQ. This CDR3 has 15 residues. Trimming shortened V by 1 base and J by 2 bases, and 12 bases separated the two germline ends. The CDR3 here is CASSQARATTYEQYF. The CDR3 DNA is TGTGCCAGCAGCCAAGCAAGGGCGACTACCTACGAGCAGTACTTC.

V and J are TRBV13 and TRBJ2-6, with TRBD1 identical over 9 bases. CDR1 is PRHDT, CDR2 FYEKMQ, per germline (reference sequence). This CDR3 has 19 amino acids. With V trimmed by 5 bases and J by 1 base, 12 bases remained unmatched. The CDR3 loop is CASSPRRDRESSGANVLTF. Written as DNA, the CDR3 is TGTGCCAGCAGCCCTCGGCGGGACAGGGAAAGTTCTGGGGCCAACGTCCTGACTTTC.

This clone was seen once. This CDR3 reads CASSYPRVAGELFF. DNA for the CDR3: TGTGCCAGCAGTTATCCCAGGGTTGCCGGGGAGCTGTTTTTT. The V and J genes are TRBV6-5 and TRBJ2-2; the D gene is possibly TRBD1 (5 bases). The CDR3 runs to 14 residues. CDR1 is MNHEY and CDR2 is SVGAGI in the germline V gene. The V and J ends lost 3 bases and 6 bases respectively, with 11 bases between them.

Written as DNA, the CDR3 is TGTGCCAGCTCTGAGACCGGGGAGACCCAGTACTTC. This sequence encodes CASSETGETQYF. The chain combines TRBV16 with TRBJ2-5; the D is unclear. The CDR3 is 12 residues long. The germline V gene encodes CDR1 KGHSY and CDR2 FQNENV. V shed 8 bases and J shed 5 bases, with 12 bases lying between them.

The sample holds one count of this clone. This sequence joins TRBV30 and TRBJ2-3; 9 nucleotides agree with TRBD2. The V and J ends lost 1 base and 0 bases, in that order; junction bases with no gene match: 14. CDR3 length: 19 residues. Germline CDR1 reads GTSNPN; CDR2 reads SVGIG (reference sequence). The CDR3 bases are TGTGCCTGGAGTGGGCCTAGCGGGATCCCGATATCTAGCACAGATACGCAGTATTTT. It yields the protein CAWSGPSGIPISSTDTQYF.

V gene TRBV2 combines with J gene TRBJ2-1; possible D gene TRBD1, 5 bases. The CDR3 covers 12 residues. V dropped 2 bases and J dropped 7 bases, with 6 bases sitting between them. CDR1 is SNHLY and CDR2 is FYNNEI in the germline V gene. CDR3: CASSERQNEQFF. Written as DNA, the CDR3 is TGTGCCAGCAGTGAAAGACAGAATGAGCAGTTCTTC.

The V gene is TRBV20-1, the J gene TRBJ2-5; tentatively, D is TRBD2 (5 bases). CDR1 is DFQATT and CDR2 is SNEGSKA in the germline V gene (reference sequence). The ends were cut back, 7 bases at V and 3 bases at J, with 9 bases in the middle. The CDR3 loop spans 11 amino acids. CDR3 sequence: CSVGREETQYF. The CDR3 nucleotides are TGCAGTGTAGGGCGGGAAGAGACCCAGTACTTC.

The chain joins TRBV2 to TRBJ1-5; 7 bases align to TRBD1. The CDR3 is made up of 15 amino acids. The V segment lost 3 bases and the J segment 2 bases; nucleotides outside the gene matches: 4. Per the germline V gene, CDR1 is SNHLY and CDR2 is FYNNEI. The CDR3 here is CASSDGRGRNQPQHF. CDR3 nucleotides: TGTGCCAGCAGTGATGGTAGGGGGCGCAATCAGCCCCAGCATTTT.

With respect to this clone: The same CDR3 arises from other DNA sequences in this sample as well. The genes are TRBV28 and TRBJ1-1; 7 nucleotides line up with TRBD1. There are 14 residues in the CDR3. The germline V gene encodes CDR1 MDHEN and CDR2 SYDVKM. The trim removed 5 bases at V and 3 bases at J, leaving 6 bases unmatched. The CDR3 nucleotides read TGTGCCAGCAGTGTGGGGCAGGGGGACACTGAAGCTTTCTTT. Amino acid sequence: CASSVGQGDTEAFF.